The 18 T cell receptor beta chains below were found in one sample sequenced in a study of beta chain features in type 1 diabetes. Regarding the study as a whole: Type 1 diabetes patients had TCRB CDR3s that were shorter (moderately but significantly so) in all four CD4+ subsets.

Which antigens these TCRs recognize remains unknown. The authors reverse transcribed all of the isolated RNA, so sequencing captured expressed TCRB transcripts. TCRdb's copy holds only in-frame clones and misses some; the assay was immunoSEQ multiplex PCR. The data contain nearly 350,000 clones, around 9.3% of them seen just once; the ten biggest clones take up less than 1.2%. Material for sequencing was central memory CD4+ T cells from blood. Source of these receptors: a man aged 25 to 40 with type 1 diabetes.

Details on this clone: The junction departs from germline at one end; a sequencing error may be responsible. Other DNA sequences within the sample encode an identical CDR3. The rearrangement joins TRBV4-3 to TRBJ1-6; 8 nucleotides agree with TRBD1. This CDR3 contains 15 residues. The germline V gene has CDR1 LGHNA and CDR2 YSLEER. CDR3 DNA: TGCGCCAGCAGACATGGGACAGGCGATTATTCCCCCCTCCACTTT. Its translation: CASRHGTGDYSPLHF.

Details on this clone: Within the sample, other DNA sequences also encode this same CDR3. The V call is TRBV11-2, the J call TRBJ2-3; 8 bases line up with TRBD1. The CDR3 runs 14 residues. The ends lost 5 bases at V and 3 bases at J; junction bases unmatched: 4. CDR1 and CDR2 from the germline V gene are SGHAT and FQNNGV. The CDR3 reads CASSPTGGTDTQYF. The CDR3 coding sequence is TGTGCCAGCAGCCCAACAGGGGGAACAGATACGCAGTATTTT.

In its sample, this clone was seen a few times. V is TRBV10-3 and J is TRBJ2-7; no clear D. The CDR3 sequence is 11 residues long. Trimming took off 3 bases at V and 3 bases at J, with 3 bases between the two ends. Germline CDR1 is ENHRY and CDR2 is SYGVKD. For the CDR3, the DNA is TGTGCCATCAGTGAAGGCTACGAGCAGTACTTC. Encoded protein: CAISEGYEQYF.

This clone has more than one count but fewer than ten. The chain has TRBV7-2 and TRBJ1-4; no reliable D call. The germline V and J ends were trimmed by 5 bases and 8 bases, with 12 bases remaining between them. There are 13 residues in the CDR3. Germline loops: CDR1 SGHTA, CDR2 FQGNSA. The CDR3 nucleotides read TGTGCCAGCAGCCAATCCGACGGGGAAAAACTGTTTTTT. It translates to CASSQSDGEKLFF.

The rearrangement joins TRBV7-8 to TRBJ1-2; 7 bases are a match to TRBD1. Germline CDR1 and CDR2: SGHVS and FQNEAQ. The V and J ends lost 4 bases and 4 bases, in that order; junction bases with no gene match: 6. This CDR3 is 14 amino acids long. The chain's CDR3 is CASSSGTDIYGYTF. Here the CDR3 DNA reads TGTGCCAGCAGCTCAGGGACAGATATCTATGGCTACACCTTC.

There are many counts of this clone. This chain links TRBV2 with TRBJ1-5, with no clear D. The CDR3 is made up of 12 amino acids. The ends were cut back, 6 bases at V and 4 bases at J, with 7 bases in the middle. Germline V gene sequence: CDR1 SNHLY, CDR2 FYNNEI. The CDR3 spells CASSYQNQPQHF. The CDR3 coding sequence is TGTGCCAGCAGCTACCAGAATCAGCCCCAGCATTTT. The full variable domain, in which reference TRBV2 and TRBJ1-5 provide the parts outside the CDR3, is EPEVTQTPSHQVTQMGQEVILRCVPISNHLYFYWYRQILGQKVEFLVSFYNNEISEKSEIFDDQFSVERPDGSNFTLKIRSTKLEDSAMYFCASSYQNQPQHFGDGTRLSIL.

This clone was recorded a few times. The chain employs TRBV29-1 and TRBJ1-5; D gene unclear. V lost 4 bases and J lost 4, with 11 bases in between. The CDR3 is 13 amino acids. CDR1 and CDR2 from the germline V gene are SQVTM and ANQGSEA. The CDR3 DNA reads as TGCAGCGTTGTGGCAGGCCCTAATCAGCCCCAGCATTTT. It codes for CSVVAGPNQPQHF. Combining the CDR3 with reference TRBV29-1 and TRBJ1-5 gives the whole variable domain SAVISQKPSRDICQRGTSLTIQCQVDSQVTMMFWYRQQPGQSLTLIATANQGSEATYESGFVIDKFPISRPNLTFSTLTVSNMSPEDSSIYLCSVVAGPNQPQHFGDGTRLSIL.

This clone appeared many times. V is TRBV27 and J is TRBJ2-3; 9 bases align to TRBD1. Germline V lookup: CDR1 MNHEY, CDR2 SMNVEV (reference sequence). With V trimmed by 9 bases and J by 0 bases, 1 base remained unmatched. The CDR3 spans 13 residues. The CDR3 loop reads CARGQGSTDTQYF. CDR3 nucleotides: TGTGCCAGGGGACAGGGCAGCACAGATACGCAGTATTTT.

This clone appeared a single time. The rearrangement links TRBV18 to TRBJ1-5; 8 nucleotides align to TRBD1. The junction had 14 bases not matched to a gene; V was cut back by 8 bases and J by 2 bases. This CDR3 spans 17 amino acids. CDR1 is KGHSH and CDR2 is LQKENI in the germline V gene. CDR3 region: CASTTGTGIFGNQPQHF. CDR3 sequence (DNA): TGTGCCAGCACGACCGGGACAGGTATATTTGGCAATCAGCCCCAGCATTTT.

The chain joins TRBV5-1 to TRBJ2-7, with D perhaps matching TRBD1 (8 bases). V lost 0 bases, J lost 5 bases, and 15 bases lay in between. The CDR3 totals 15 residues. Germline V lookup: CDR1 SGHRS, CDR2 YFSETQ. The CDR3 protein is CASSLAGQGLNEQYF. The CDR3, as DNA: TGCGCCAGCAGCTTGGCAGGACAGGGACTAAACGAGCAGTACTTC.

This clone was counted between two and nine times. Other DNA sequences in the same sample also yield this CDR3. V usage is TRBV28 and J usage is TRBJ2-3; TRBD1 matches at 9 bases. Trimming at V came to 9 bases and at J to 0 bases, leaving 1 base not matched to a gene. CDR3 length: 13 amino acids. The germline V gene has CDR1 MDHEN and CDR2 SYDVKM. CDR3 sequence (DNA): TGTGCCAGTGGGACAGGGAGCACAGATACGCAGTATTTT. This gives the protein CASGTGSTDTQYF.

This clone was observed many times. The chain uses TRBV11-2 and TRBJ2-1, with 9 bases lining up with TRBD1. Germline V gene lookup returns CDR1 SGHAT and CDR2 FQNNGV. This CDR3 has 14 amino acids. V shed 5 bases and J 5 bases; nucleotides not matched to a gene: 4. The CDR3 DNA sequence: TGTGCCAGCAGCCCCCGGGACAGGGACAATGAGCAGTTCTTC. Its protein product is CASSPRDRDNEQFF.

This clone appeared a few times. V is TRBV6-1 and J is TRBJ1-5; unclear D gene. Germline V gene lookup returns CDR1 MNHNS and CDR2 SASEGT. The CDR3 is 12 amino acids. V was pared by 2 bases and J by 3 bases, with 2 bases between. CDR3 loop: CASSEPNQPQHF. For the CDR3, the DNA is TGTGCCAGCAGTGAACCCAATCAGCCCCAGCATTTT.

This clone has just a few counts. The rearrangement joins TRBV30 to TRBJ1-2; D remains ambiguous. Germline CDR1 GTSNPN, CDR2 SVGIG (reference sequence). The CDR3 totals 11 residues. Trimming shortened V by 5 bases and J by 8 bases, and 12 bases separated the two germline ends. The CDR3 nucleotides read TGTGCCTGGGCCCTATCCGGCGGCTACACCTTC. It translates to CAWALSGGYTF.

This clone has more than one count but fewer than ten. The chain combines TRBV11-2 with TRBJ2-1, with no clear D. The germline gives CDR1 SGHAT, CDR2 FQNNGV. V was trimmed by 4 bases and J by 7 bases, leaving 5 bases between them. The CDR3 runs to 11 residues. The CDR3 sequence is CASSSTNEQFF. CDR3 DNA sequence: TGTGCCAGCAGCTCGACGAATGAGCAGTTCTTC.

This clone was seen a handful of times. The gene calls are TRBV7-9 and TRBJ2-3; 9 nucleotides line up with TRBD1. The CDR3 is 16 residues long. V gave up 4 bases and J gave up 4 bases; unmatched junction bases: 9. Germline loops: CDR1 SEHNR, CDR2 FQNEAQ (reference sequence). CDR3 region: CASSSLPGQGPDTQYF. Here the CDR3 DNA reads TGTGCCAGCAGCTCTCTACCGGGACAGGGACCAGATACGCAGTATTTT.

This clone was detected many times. The CDR3 region has the DNA TGCGCCAGCAGCCAGGCTACCGACAGGGGTGGGAATTCACCCCTCCACTTT. Translation: CASSQATDRGGNSPLHF. The genes are TRBV4-3 and TRBJ1-6, with TRBD1 matching over 8 bases. This CDR3 contains 17 residues. Per germline, CDR1 LGHNA and CDR2 YSLEER. V lost 3 bases to trimming and J lost 7 bases; unmatched junction nucleotides: 11.

The chain combines TRBV27 with TRBJ1-2; tentative D call: TRBD1 (6 bases). Looked up from germline, CDR1 is MNHEY and CDR2 is SMNVEV (reference sequence). V was shortened by 5 bases and J by 10 bases, with 14 bases between the two germline ends. This CDR3 spans 12 amino acids. The CDR3 region has the DNA TGTGCCAGCAGTCCCTCGACAGGTTACTACACCTTC. The encoded protein is CASSPSTGYYTF.